The 21 T cell receptor beta chains given below trace back to one sample, sequenced in a study of OX40 agonist ivuxolimab in advanced cancers. Sequenced by immunoSEQ multiplex PCR; TCRdb stores in-frame clones only, minus some. The sample yields tens of thousands of clones, 89% seen once. Sequencing used CD4+ or CD8+ T cells sorted from blood, obtained in a trial of the OX40 agonist ivuxolimab. The receptors originated from an adult with an advanced solid tumor such as melanoma, head and neck, liver or kidney cancer.

The count of this clone is one. This chain joins TRBV28 and TRBJ1-5; D not resolved. Trimming pared 6 bases from V and 0 bases from J, leaving 12 bases between. The germline CDR1 and CDR2 sequences are MDHEN and SYDVKM. The CDR3 totals 15 residues. CDR3 bases: TGTGCCAGCAGCGTCGGGCCAGTTAGCAATCAGCCCCAGCATTTT. Amino acid sequence: CASSVGPVSNQPQHF. The full variable domain, its missing parts supplied by reference TRBV28 and TRBJ1-5, is DVKVTQSSRYLVKRTGEKVFLECVQDMDHENMFWYRQDPGLGLRLIYFSYDVKMKEKGDIPEGYSVSREKKERFSLILESASTNQTSMYLCASSVGPVSNQPQHFGDGTRLSIL.

V and J are TRBV7-2 and TRBJ1-2; the D is unclear. This CDR3 is built from 14 residues. V was cut by 2 bases and J by 4 bases, with 11 bases left in between. CDR1 is SGHTA and CDR2 is FQGNSA in the germline V gene. CDR3 DNA: TGTGCCAGCAGCTTAACAACCGACGGCTATGGCTACACCTTC. Its translation is CASSLTTDGYGYTF.

The chain carries TRBV5-1 and TRBJ2-1; D might be TRBD1 (6 bases). This CDR3 has 11 amino acids. The germline CDR1 and CDR2 sequences are SGHRS and YFSETQ. V lost 0 bases and J lost 15, with 10 bases in between. The CDR3: CASSLAGVLFF. The CDR3 DNA sequence: TGCGCCAGCAGCTTGGCAGGGGTCCTGTTCTTC.

This chain links TRBV9 with TRBJ1-1; weak D call: TRBD1 (6 bases). In germline, CDR1 is SGDLS, CDR2 YYNGEE. The V gene lost 0 bases and the J gene lost 0 bases, with 15 bases spanning the gap. This CDR3 contains 17 residues. CDR3 region: CASSVEGEPTLNTEAFF. The CDR3 DNA sequence: TGTGCCAGCAGCGTAGAGGGGGAACCAACCTTGAACACTGAAGCTTTCTTT. Drawing the rest from reference TRBV9 and TRBJ1-1, the complete variable domain is DSGVTQTPKHLITATGQRVTLRCSPRSGDLSVYWYQQSLDQGLQFLIQYYNGEERAKGNILERFSAQQFPDLHSELNLSSLELGDSALYFCASSVEGEPTLNTEAFFGQGTRLTVV.

The chain carries TRBV15 and TRBJ1-4; D remains ambiguous. V lost 3 bases and J 0 bases, leaving 14 bases between the germline ends. This CDR3 region has 17 residues. Germline-derived CDR1 and CDR2 are LNHNV and YYDKDF (reference sequence). The CDR3, as DNA: TGTGCCACCAGCAGGGAAGGATCGTTAGCAACTAATGAAAAACTGTTTTTT. Its protein is CATSREGSLATNEKLFF. Full variable domain (remainder filled in from reference TRBV15 and TRBJ1-4): DAMVIQNPRYQVTQFGKPVTLSCSQTLNHNVMYWYQQKSSQAPKLLFHYYDKDFNNEADTPDNFQSRRPNTSFCFLDIRSPGLGDTAMYLCATSREGSLATNEKLFFGSGTQLSVL.

Points on this clone: Other DNA sequences in this specimen translate into the identical CDR3. This chain links TRBV28 with TRBJ1-1; no reliable D call. In germline, CDR1 is MDHEN, CDR2 SYDVKM. There are 11 residues in the CDR3. Trimming removed 6 bases at V and 0 bases at J, with 2 bases between. CDR3 sequence (DNA): TGTGCCAGCAGGCTGAACACTGAAGCTTTCTTT. Translating gives CASRLNTEAFF.

The V and J genes are TRBV7-9 and TRBJ2-1, with 9 bases matching TRBD2. Trimming cost V 3 bases and J 5 bases; bases outside gene matches: 2. The CDR3 covers 14 residues. Germline V CDR1 and CDR2: SEHNR, FQNEAQ (reference sequence). CDR3 amino acids: CASSFLAGNNEQFF. The CDR3 DNA follows: TGTGCCAGCAGCTTCCTAGCGGGAAACAATGAGCAGTTCTTC.

The V gene is TRBV4-1, the J gene TRBJ2-1; 11 bases fit TRBD2. CDR1 is MGHRA, CDR2 YSYEKL, per germline. This CDR3 spans 15 amino acids. V was pared by 1 base and J by 8 bases, with 4 bases of the junction left unmatched. CDR3 nucleotides: TGCGCCAGCAGCCAAGGGCCGGGACTAGCGGATGAGCAGTTCTTC. It specifies CASSQGPGLADEQFF.

V usage is TRBV28 and J usage is TRBJ2-1, with 7 nucleotides matching TRBD1. This CDR3 region has 16 residues. The germline CDR1 and CDR2 sequences are MDHEN and SYDVKM. V was pared by 6 bases and J by 4 bases, with 12 bases of the junction left unmatched. CDR3 sequence reads: CASSTDREGAYNEQFF. DNA of the CDR3: TGTGCCAGCAGCACCGACAGGGAAGGGGCTTACAATGAGCAGTTCTTC.

A remark on this clone: Different DNA sequences within this sample yield the same CDR3. The V gene is TRBV9, the J gene TRBJ2-1; D is perhaps TRBD2 (6 bases). Germline loops: CDR1 SGDLS, CDR2 YYNGEE. V lost 0 bases and J lost 3, with 13 bases in between. CDR3 length: 16 amino acids. The CDR3 loop reads CASSVGGGISYNEQFF. In DNA form, the CDR3 reads TGTGCCAGCAGCGTAGGGGGCGGGATAAGCTACAATGAGCAGTTCTTC.

The chain recombines TRBV7-9 with TRBJ2-1; D unresolved. The CDR3 is 15 residues long. The V gene lost 1 base and the J gene lost 0 bases, with 7 bases spanning the gap. Germline CDR1 is SEHNR and CDR2 is FQNEAQ (reference sequence). CDR3 in DNA: TGTGCCAGCAGCTTAGGACCAGGCTCCTACAATGAGCAGTTCTTC. Its protein is CASSLGPGSYNEQFF.

This clone has only one observation. This chain's CDR3 is CASSQGASRSDEQYF. The CDR3 DNA sequence: TGTGCCAGCAGCCAGGGGGCCTCGCGATCGGACGAGCAGTACTTC. This sequence joins TRBV6-5 and TRBJ2-7; TRBD1 matches at 8 bases. The germline V gene has CDR1 MNHEY and CDR2 SVGAGI. J gave up 5 bases and V 6 bases, and 12 bases lay outside the gene matches. The length of the CDR3 is 15 residues.

The V and J genes are TRBV11-2 and TRBJ2-1, with 8 bases lining up with TRBD2. This CDR3 has 14 amino acids. Germline assignment: CDR1 SGHAT and CDR2 FQNNGV. V lost 10 bases and J lost 6; bases outside the gene matches: 11. The CDR3 loop reads CATRVEREPNEQFF. DNA for the CDR3: TGTGCCACCCGAGTGGAGCGGGAGCCCAATGAGCAGTTCTTC.

This chain uses TRBV7-9 with TRBJ2-5; 12 nucleotides align to TRBD2. The germline gives CDR1 SEHNR, CDR2 FQNEAQ (reference sequence). Unmatched junction bases numbered 2, after V lost 1 base and J lost 5 bases. The CDR3 covers 15 residues. CDR3 sequence reads: CASSLELAGGETQYF. DNA of the CDR3: TGTGCCAGCAGCTTAGAACTAGCGGGAGGTGAGACCCAGTACTTC.

The chain is built from TRBV29-1 and TRBJ2-1, with 8 bases fitting TRBD2. The CDR3 has 14 amino acids. Losses at the gene ends were 3 bases for V and 3 bases for J; bases not matched to a gene: 4. Germline V gene sequence: CDR1 SQVTM, CDR2 ANQGSEA. CDR3: CSVDGGASYNEQFF. The CDR3 bases are TGCAGCGTTGACGGGGGGGCTAGCTACAATGAGCAGTTCTTC.

This clone was counted many times. The rearrangement joins TRBV4-1 to TRBJ2-7; 11 bases fit TRBD2. The CDR3 extends over 15 amino acids. The germline V gene has CDR1 MGHRA and CDR2 YSYEKL. Germline trimming cut 6 bases from V and 3 bases from J; bases unmatched to any gene: 7. In nucleotides, the CDR3 is TGCGCCAGCAGTTCGCTAGCGGGAGGAAACTACGAGCAGTACTTC. This gives the protein CASSSLAGGNYEQYF.

Ten or more counts support this clone. This chain connects TRBV27 to TRBJ1-2, with 9 bases identical to TRBD1. The CDR3 extends over 14 amino acids. V lost 6 bases, J lost 3 bases, and 5 bases stayed unmatched. In germline, CDR1 is MNHEY, CDR2 SMNVEV (reference sequence). CDR3 nucleotide sequence: TGTGCCAGCAGAGGCGACAGGGGGGACTATGGCTACACCTTC. This gives the protein CASRGDRGDYGYTF.

As to this clone: Other DNA sequences from this sample encode an identical CDR3 as well. The chain recombines TRBV4-3 with TRBJ2-7; tentatively, D is TRBD2 (6 bases). The CDR3 sequence is 15 residues long. Germline V CDR1 and CDR2: LGHNA, YSLEER. V was shortened by 0 bases and J by 4 bases, with 13 bases between the two germline ends. This CDR3 reads CASSQESSGRYEQYF. As DNA, the CDR3 is TGCGCCAGCAGCCAAGAATCGTCAGGGAGGTACGAGCAGTACTTC.

The chain is built from TRBV6-5 and TRBJ1-1; D not certain. CDR1 is MNHEY, CDR2 SVGAGI, per germline. The CDR3 covers 13 residues. Trimming left V 4 bases short and J 2 bases short, with 8 bases between. The CDR3 DNA follows: TGTGCCAGCAGTTTCAGTCAAAACACTGAAGCTTTCTTT. It specifies CASSFSQNTEAFF.

This CDR3 is CASSLGAGAADTQYF. The CDR3 DNA reads TGTGCCAGCAGCTTGGGAGCTGGGGCCGCAGATACGCAGTATTTT. The rearrangement uses TRBV5-6 and TRBJ2-3; TRBD1 is a possible D gene (5 bases). The CDR3 runs to 15 residues. V gave up 0 bases and J gave up 4 bases, with 12 bases separating them. Germline V gene sequence: CDR1 SGHDT, CDR2 YYEEEE.

The V and J genes are TRBV4-3 and TRBJ1-2, with 7 bases that match TRBD1. The germline gives CDR1 LGHNA, CDR2 YSLEER. CDR3 length: 16 amino acids. V was clipped by 1 base and J by 3 bases; unmatched bases: 8. CDR3 sequence: CASSQVTGRPDYGYTF. The CDR3 bases are TGCGCCAGCAGCCAAGTGACAGGGCGGCCGGACTATGGCTACACCTTC.